What follows are 13 T cell receptor beta chains derived from one specimen sequenced in a study of CD8 T cells in ankylosing spondylitis. Points from the study as a whole: Typical of ankylosing spondylitis blood, it appeared, was a TCR beta motif of several highly homologous variants.

TCRdb processed the 5' RACE reads anew with MiXCR; each CDR3 protein has one entry. The sample has about 750,000 distinct CDR3 sequences; 19% are singletons. The antigens these receptors bind are not known. Sample: blood, either unsorted or a sorted T cell fraction (not recorded which). These receptors were taken from a male donor with ankylosing spondylitis.

This clonotype was seen a handful of times. The rearrangement joins TRBV12-3 or TRBV12-4 to TRBJ2-1; 12 bases fit TRBD2. J gave up 2 bases and V 6 bases, and 5 bases lay outside the gene matches. The CDR3 spans 16 residues. CDR3 sequence: CASRTSSGGAYNEQFF. CDR3 DNA: TGTGCCAGCAGAACCTCTAGCGGGGGGGCCTACAATGAGCAGTTCTTC.

The CDR3 DNA follows: TGTGCCAGCAGTCCTCGCGGACAGGGGCGCCACCTGAACTATGGCTACACCTTC. As protein: CASSPRGQGRHLNYGYTF. V is TRBV12-3 or TRBV12-4 and J is TRBJ1-2; TRBD1 agrees at 9 bases. V lost 5 bases, J lost 2 bases, and 15 bases stayed unmatched. CDR3 length equals 18 residues.

This clonotype occurred a few times. The chain couples TRBV7-9 to TRBJ2-1, with 12 bases fitting TRBD2. CDR1 and CDR2 (germline): SEHNR, FQNEAQ (reference sequence). The V and J ends lost 5 bases and 4 bases, in that order; junction bases with no gene match: 6. The CDR3 loop spans 16 amino acids. The CDR3 spells CASSPQGLAGYNEQFF. DNA of the CDR3: TGTGCCAGCAGCCCACAGGGACTAGCGGGTTACAATGAGCAGTTCTTC.

The chain links TRBV7-2 to TRBJ2-7; no firm D call. CDR3 length equals 12 residues. V dropped 5 bases and J dropped 2 bases, with 7 bases sitting between them. CDR1 is SGHTA, CDR2 FQGNSA, per germline. CDR3 sequence: CASSPVPYEQYF. As DNA, the CDR3 is TGTGCCAGCAGCCCGGTGCCCTACGAGCAGTACTTC.

The chain uses TRBV28 and TRBJ2-3; TRBD2 matches 16 bases. The V segment lost 5 bases and the J segment 0 bases; nucleotides outside the gene matches: 8. Germline CDR1 is MDHEN and CDR2 is SYDVKM. This CDR3 region has 19 residues. CDR3 DNA sequence: TGTGCCAGCAGTCCCCCCTCGGGACTAGCGGGAGGGAGCACAGATACGCAGTATTTT. It translates to CASSPPSGLAGGSTDTQYF.

The chain joins TRBV27 to TRBJ2-7; 7 bases agree with TRBD1. CDR3 length equals 13 residues. The V and J ends lost 7 bases and 1 base, in that order; junction bases with no gene match: 4. Germline V gives CDR1 MNHEY, CDR2 SMNVEV (reference sequence). CDR3 sequence: CASTRQGSYEQYF. CDR3 in DNA: TGTGCCAGCACACGACAGGGTTCCTACGAGCAGTACTTC.

This clonotype was found a few times. The rearrangement joins TRBV28 to TRBJ2-3, with D possibly matching TRBD1 (6 bases). CDR3 length: 15 amino acids. Germline assignment: CDR1 MDHEN and CDR2 SYDVKM. Trimming took off 3 bases at V and 4 bases at J, with 14 bases between the two ends. Written as DNA, the CDR3 is TGTGCCAGCAGTTTCCCGGAAACAGGGTCAGATACGCAGTATTTT. Translated: CASSFPETGSDTQYF.

The chain joins TRBV5-1 to TRBJ2-7, with D maybe TRBD2 (6 bases). V was trimmed by 3 bases and J by 0 bases, leaving 10 bases between them. The germline gives CDR1 SGHRS, CDR2 YFSETQ. This CDR3 is built from 14 residues. The CDR3 nucleotides are TGCGCCAGCAGCTGGACTACCGGCTCCTACGAGCAGTACTTC. It yields the protein CASSWTTGSYEQYF.

The sample holds a few counts of this clonotype. Mismatch with germline at one junction end may stem from a read error. The chain is built from TRBV7-4 and TRBJ2-7; 10 bases agree with TRBD2. This CDR3 has 18 residues. Germline lookup yields CDR1 SGHVT and CDR2 SQSDAQ. CDR3 in amino acids: CARSLPSDGLAATYEQYF. The CDR3 DNA follows: TGTGCCAGAAGCTTACCAAGCGACGGACTAGCGGCTACCTACGAGCAGTACTTC.

The sample holds a few counts of this clonotype. The V gene is TRBV11-2, the J gene TRBJ2-7, with no clear D. This CDR3 spans 15 amino acids. The germline V gene has CDR1 SGHAT and CDR2 FQNNGV. V was cut by 0 bases and J by 4 bases, with 13 bases left in between. The CDR3 loop reads CASSLDDTSLYEQYF. CDR3 nucleotide sequence: TGTGCCAGCAGCTTAGATGACACCTCCTTGTACGAGCAGTACTTC.

This clonotype occurred many times. The chain has TRBV11-2 and TRBJ2-1; no firm D call. With 5 bases removed from V and 3 bases from J, the gap between germline ends came to 14 bases. Germline CDR1 SGHAT, CDR2 FQNNGV. The CDR3 spans 15 residues. The CDR3 here is CASSHTGQDYNEQFF. CDR3 sequence (DNA): TGTGCCAGCAGCCATACGGGCCAAGACTACAATGAGCAGTTCTTC.

This clonotype was counted a few times. The chain is built from TRBV5-6 and TRBJ1-6; D is unresolved. CDR3 length equals 16 residues. Between the trimmed V and J ends, which lost 2 bases and 6 bases, there was a span of 15 bases. CDR1 SGHDT and CDR2 YYEEEE come from the germline V gene. The CDR3 coding sequence is TGTGCCAGCAGCTTATATGGTAGGGAAGTTAATTCACCCCTCCACTTT. Protein: CASSLYGREVNSPLHF.

The rearrangement uses TRBV6-1 and TRBJ2-3; no firm D call. The CDR3 has 13 amino acids. Germline V gene lookup returns CDR1 MNHNS and CDR2 SASEGT. Trimming took 7 bases from V and 1 from J, leaving 9 bases between them. CDR3 in amino acids: CASNWQGTDTQYF. The CDR3 region has the DNA TGTGCCAGCAACTGGCAGGGCACAGATACGCAGTATTTT.